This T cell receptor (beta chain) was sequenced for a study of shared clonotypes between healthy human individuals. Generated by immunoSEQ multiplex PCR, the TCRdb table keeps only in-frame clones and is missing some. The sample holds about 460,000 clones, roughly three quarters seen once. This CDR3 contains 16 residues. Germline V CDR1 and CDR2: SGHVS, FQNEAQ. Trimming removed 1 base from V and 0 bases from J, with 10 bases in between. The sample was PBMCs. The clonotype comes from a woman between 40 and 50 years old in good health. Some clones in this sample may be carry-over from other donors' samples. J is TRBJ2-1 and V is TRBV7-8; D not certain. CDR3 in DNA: TGTGCCAGCAGCTTAGTGGCAGCGAGCTCCTACAATGAGCAGTTCTTC. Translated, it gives CASSLVAASSYNEQFF.